Listed here are 2 T cell receptor beta chains from one sample, sequenced in a study of molecular identifiers for immune sequencing clone quantification. TCRdb re-analysed the PCR reads in MiXCR, keeping a single row per CDR3 protein. The top ten clones hold roughly 10% of a sample with more than 85,000 distinct CDR3 sequences, 30% to 45% of them seen once. The sample taken for sequencing was naive CD8+ T cells from blood, with Jurkat cell RNA spiked in. Subset defined: FACS-sorted CD8+CD4-CCR7+CD45RA+ naive T cells. These receptors all come from a human donor in good health. Some libraries in this study had Jurkat cell RNA spiked in.

This clonotype was seen a single time. This clone may be a read error of a much larger clone one base away. The CDR3 carries no conserved terminal phenylalanine or tryptophan, so it likely arises from a read error. The rearrangement links TRBV24-1 to TRBJ2-1; D remains unclear. V shed 9 bases and J shed 5 bases, with 4 bases lying between them. The CDR3 spans 10 residues. The germline V gene has CDR1 KGHDR and CDR2 SFDVKD. DNA of the CDR3: TGTGCCACCGGCGACAATGAGCAGTTCCTC. Protein: CATGDNEQFL.

For this clonotype: This CDR3 fails to terminate in the conserved phenylalanine or tryptophan, so it likely reflects a read error. The chain combines TRBV4-3 with TRBJ1-6, with 8 bases fitting TRBD1. The CDR3 contains 14 residues. J lost 6 bases, V lost 3 bases, and 1 base had no gene match. The germline CDR1 and CDR2 sequences are LGHNA and YSLEER. In DNA, the CDR3 is TGCGCCAGCAGCCAGGACAGGGCTAATTCACCCCTCCACATT. Translated, it gives CASSQDRANSPLHI.